The 14 T cell receptor beta chains below all came from one sample that was sequenced in a study of response to subunit inactivated influenza vaccine. MiXCR, run by TCRdb on the RT-PCR reads, gives a single entry per CDR3 protein. The sample includes 540,000 or so distinct CDR3 sequences, about an eighth of them seen just once. The source was PBMCs from blood, collected 45 days after vaccination. The receptors shown here come from a man aged 45-65 years who received an inactivated influenza vaccine.

The chain joins TRBV30 to TRBJ1-1; possibly TRBD1 for D (5 bases). The CDR3 is 14 residues long. Deletions cut 4 bases from V and 5 bases from J, with 17 bases between. CDR1 is GTSNPN and CDR2 is SVGIG in the germline V gene (reference sequence). In DNA form, the CDR3 reads TGTGCCTGGATTCCAGGGTCGGGTATAACTGAAGCTTTCTTT. Protein sequence: CAWIPGSGITEAFF.

This rearrangement joins TRBV19 to TRBJ1-5; D is perhaps TRBD1 (5 bases). The CDR3 loop spans 14 amino acids. Trimming removed 3 bases from V and 1 base from J, with 7 bases in between. CDR1 is LNHDA, CDR2 SQIVND, per germline (reference sequence). CDR3 nucleotides: TGTGCCAGTAGTATTGCAGGGAGCAATCAGCCCCAGCATTTT. It yields the protein CASSIAGSNQPQHF.

The V and J genes are TRBV27 and TRBJ1-5, with D maybe TRBD1 (6 bases). CDR1 and CDR2 (germline): MNHEY, SMNVEV (reference sequence). This CDR3 contains 15 residues. V dropped 3 bases and J dropped 6 bases, with 15 bases sitting between them. CDR3 in amino acids: CASSLGHGKGQPQHF. CDR3 DNA: TGTGCCAGCAGTTTGGGACATGGAAAAGGTCAGCCCCAGCATTTT.

The chain joins TRBV12-3 or TRBV12-4 to TRBJ1-2, with D hard to call. V was shortened by 3 bases and J by 6 bases, with 11 bases between the two germline ends. The CDR3 contains 13 residues. The CDR3 is CASSFHSSDGYTF. The DNA of the CDR3 is TGTGCCAGCAGTTTTCACAGTTCGGATGGCTACACCTTC.

This clonotype was picked up a small number of times. V usage is TRBV27 and J usage is TRBJ2-3; 13 nucleotides agree with TRBD2. The CDR3 length is 17 residues. Trimming removed 2 bases from V and 4 bases from J; junction bases left unmatched: 6. In germline, CDR1 is MNHEY, CDR2 SMNVEV (reference sequence). The DNA of the CDR3 is TGTGCCAGCAGTTTAAAGGCGGGACTAGCGGGACCAGATACGCAGTATTTT. Its protein product is CASSLKAGLAGPDTQYF.

This chain joins TRBV10-3 and TRBJ2-7; 8 nucleotides align to TRBD2. Germline lookup yields CDR1 ENHRY and CDR2 SYGVKD. The CDR3 runs 18 residues. Trimming cost V 7 bases and J 0 bases; bases outside gene matches: 17. CDR3 in amino acids: CAITVGRLAGGSSYEQYF. CDR3 nucleotides: TGTGCCATCACCGTCGGGAGGCTAGCGGGCGGAAGCTCCTACGAGCAGTACTTC.

This clonotype was seen a few times. This rearrangement joins TRBV7-9 to TRBJ2-1; weak D call: TRBD1 (6 bases). Germline CDR1 SEHNR, CDR2 FQNEAQ (reference sequence). The CDR3 runs to 16 residues. V lost 3 bases and J lost 7, with 19 bases in between. For the CDR3, the DNA is TGTGCCAGCAGCTTGCAAGGGGGAACAGTTGGAAATGAGCAGTTCTTC. The encoded protein is CASSLQGGTVGNEQFF. Together with reference TRBV7-9 and TRBJ2-1, the CDR3 gives the full variable domain: DTGVSQNPRHKITKRGQNVTFRCDPISEHNRLYWYRQTLGQGPEFLTYFQNEAQLEKSRLLSDRFSAERPKGSFSTLEIQRTEQGDSAMYLCASSLQGGTVGNEQFFGPGTRLTVL.

This clonotype was counted a few times. The chain joins TRBV3-1 to TRBJ2-5, with 8 bases matching TRBD2. The CDR3 is 14 amino acids. J was trimmed by 1 base and V by 5 bases; bases with no gene match: 3. Per the germline V gene, CDR1 is LGHDT and CDR2 is YNNKEL (reference sequence). The CDR3 protein is CASSSRGGQETQYF. CDR3 coding DNA: TGTGCCAGCAGCTCACGGGGGGGCCAAGAGACCCAGTACTTC.

In this sample, this clonotype turned up a few times. V and J are TRBV24-1 and TRBJ2-3; D may be TRBD1 or TRBD2 (5 bases each). The V gene lost 3 bases and the J gene lost 6 bases, with 15 bases spanning the gap. The CDR3 consists of 15 residues. The germline V gene has CDR1 KGHDR and CDR2 SFDVKD. This CDR3 reads CATSDVGPIPDTQYF. CDR3 coding DNA: TGTGCCACCAGTGATGTGGGACCGATCCCCGATACGCAGTATTTT.

Only a few counts were recorded for this clonotype. The chain carries TRBV21-1 and TRBJ2-7; TRBD2 is the table's D call and was not checked against the DNA. TRBV21-1 is assigned pseudogene status. CDR3 length equals 15 residues. CDR3 sequence: CASGTNGGGHYEQYF. The CDR3 DNA reads TGTGCCAGCGGGACTAATGGTGGGGGCCACTACGAGCAGTACTTC.

This clonotype was observed many times. The chain employs TRBV10-3 and TRBJ1-1, with 10 bases fitting TRBD1. The CDR3 totals 14 residues. The V and J ends lost 6 bases and 11 bases, in that order; junction bases with no gene match: 12. Germline values: CDR1 ENHRY, CDR2 SYGVKD. The CDR3 DNA reads as TGTGCCATCAGCGAAAGACAGGGGGCTGGGGAGGCTTTCTTT. Translated, it gives CAISERQGAGEAFF.

This clonotype was recorded at least ten times. The genes are TRBV12-3 or TRBV12-4 and TRBJ2-1; a weak D match, TRBD1 (6 bases). The CDR3 extends over 15 amino acids. Trimming removed 8 bases at V and 4 bases at J, with 18 bases between. In DNA form, the CDR3 reads TGTGCCAGCCGAACCAGGGGCGATGGTTACAATGAGCAGTTCTTC. Its protein is CASRTRGDGYNEQFF.

The gene calls are TRBV27 and TRBJ2-7, with 7 bases lining up with TRBD1. The V gene's germline CDR1 is MNHEY and CDR2 SMNVEV (reference sequence). The CDR3 has 15 residues. The ends lost 5 bases at V and 3 bases at J; junction bases unmatched: 10. CDR3 bases: TGTGCCAGCAGTCCATCGACAGGGTCGGGCTACGAGCAGTACTTC. This gives the protein CASSPSTGSGYEQYF.

This clonotype was seen just once. The CDR3 nucleotides are TGTGCCAGCAGCGTAGGGGACAGACTCCAAGAGACCCAGTACTTC. Protein sequence: CASSVGDRLQETQYF. This chain connects TRBV9 to TRBJ2-5; 7 bases fit TRBD1. Trimming removed 0 bases from V and 1 base from J; junction bases left unmatched: 3. Per germline, CDR1 SGDLS and CDR2 YYNGEE. This CDR3 has 15 amino acids.